Below, 2 T cell receptor beta chains from the same sample are listed, as sequenced in a study of cytomegalovirus exposure and HLA in healthy donors. Clones were sequenced by immunoSEQ multiplex PCR, and TCRdb holds only the in-frame ones, with some missing. The table has 100,000 to 150,000 clones, around 88% seen once; the top ten hold less than 2%. The sample was PBMCs. Receptors originate from a man between 18 and 29 years old in good health and CMV-seronegative.

This sequence joins TRBV28 and TRBJ1-5, with 10 bases aligning to TRBD1. The length of the CDR3 is 13 residues. Germline V CDR1 and CDR2: MDHEN, SYDVKM. The J segment lost 5 bases and the V segment lost 6 bases, leaving 1 base of the junction unmatched. The CDR3 region has the DNA TGTGCCAGCAGGACAGGGGGCTATCAGCCCCAGCATTTT. Translating it yields CASRTGGYQPQHF.

V is TRBV5-4 and J is TRBJ1-1; D gene ambiguous. The CDR3 spans 14 residues. V was cut by 0 bases and J by 2 bases, with 8 bases left in between. Germline V gene data show CDR1 as SGHNT and CDR2 as YYREEE (reference sequence). The CDR3 loop reads CASSLGHRNTEAFF. The CDR3 DNA is TGTGCCAGCAGCTTGGGACACAGAAACACTGAAGCTTTCTTT.